The 12 T cell receptor beta chains reported below all come from one sample, sequenced in a study of cytomegalovirus exposure and HLA in healthy donors. Use of 60 Vbeta and 13 Jbeta primers characterized the PCR. Repertoires were generated with immunoSEQ multiplex PCR, while TCRdb's copy carries only in-frame clones and drops some. The data contain about 100,000 clones, around 77% of them singletons. Sequencing was performed on PBMCs. Source of these receptors: a woman aged 60-70 years in good health and CMV-seropositive.

The V gene is TRBV4-1, the J gene TRBJ2-5; no clear D gene. Trimming removed 1 base from V and 3 bases from J, with 6 bases in between. Germline assignment: CDR1 MGHRA and CDR2 YSYEKL. The CDR3 consists of 13 residues. The CDR3 bases are TGCGCCAGCAGCCAAGTCCCCAAAGAGACCCAGTACTTC. Protein sequence: CASSQVPKETQYF.

The chain uses TRBV27 and TRBJ1-5; no firm D call. The CDR3 consists of 15 residues. In germline, CDR1 is MNHEY, CDR2 SMNVEV (reference sequence). The ends were cut back, 1 base at V and 7 bases at J, with 14 bases in the middle. This CDR3 is CASSLLGSGGQPQHF. The CDR3 DNA reads TGTGCCAGCAGTTTATTAGGTTCCGGCGGGCAGCCCCAGCATTTT.

The V and J genes are TRBV29-1 and TRBJ2-2; D remains ambiguous. Germline V gene sequence: CDR1 SQVTM, CDR2 ANQGSEA. Trimming removed 4 bases from V and 0 bases from J, with 6 bases in between. There are 13 residues in the CDR3. The CDR3 sequence is CSVGASNTGELFF. Written as DNA, the CDR3 is TGCAGCGTTGGGGCTTCGAACACCGGGGAGCTGTTTTTT.

The rearrangement uses TRBV15 and TRBJ2-5; tentatively, D is TRBD2 (6 bases). Germline V gene lookup returns CDR1 LNHNV and CDR2 YYDKDF (reference sequence). The CDR3 has 15 residues. Trimming removed 4 bases at V and 5 bases at J, with 17 bases between. For the CDR3, the DNA is TGTGCCACCAGCACGGGGACTCTAGCAGGGGAGACCCAGTACTTC. Encoded protein: CATSTGTLAGETQYF.

The rearrangement joins TRBV4-2 to TRBJ1-2; TRBD1 agrees at 7 bases. CDR1 is LGHNA and CDR2 is YNFKEQ in the germline V gene. The junction had 8 bases not matched to a gene; V was cut back by 0 bases and J by 7 bases. The CDR3 has 15 amino acids. The CDR3 sequence: CASSQEQGTPLGYTF. As DNA, the CDR3 is TGTGCCAGCAGCCAAGAACAGGGGACGCCACTTGGCTACACCTTC.

The genes are TRBV30 and TRBJ2-7, with D perhaps matching TRBD2 (6 bases). Germline lookup yields CDR1 GTSNPN and CDR2 SVGIG (reference sequence). This CDR3 region has 15 residues. Trimming stripped 3 bases from V and 0 bases from J, with 15 bases between. The CDR3 nucleotides are TGTGCCTGGAGAGCCCGGGACTTACGCTCCTACGAGCAGTACTTC. Its protein is CAWRARDLRSYEQYF.

The gene calls are TRBV7-3 and TRBJ2-5, with D possibly being TRBD1 (5 bases). This CDR3 has 13 residues. The ends were cut back, 0 bases at V and 13 bases at J, with 15 bases in the middle. In germline, CDR1 is SGHTA, CDR2 FQGTGA. CDR3 nucleotide sequence: TGTGCCAGCAGCTTAACCCTCGACAGTCTACGGTACTTC. This encodes CASSLTLDSLRYF. Supplemented by reference TRBV7-3 and TRBJ2-5, the full variable domain reads GAGVSQTPSNKVTEKGKYVELRCDPISGHTALYWYRQSLGQGPEFLIYFQGTGAADDSGLPNDRFFAVRPEGSVSTLKIQRTERGDSAVYLCASSLTLDSLRYFGPGTRLLVL.

The J gene is TRBJ2-7, the V gene TRBV9; tentatively, D is TRBD1 (6 bases). The germline V and J ends were trimmed by 0 bases and 8 bases, with 24 bases remaining between them. This CDR3 comprises 17 residues. CDR1 SGDLS and CDR2 YYNGEE come from the germline V gene. In nucleotides, the CDR3 is TGTGCCAGCAGCGTAGAACCCGGTACCGACAGGACCCCAAAGCAGTACTTC. Its translation is CASSVEPGTDRTPKQYF.

The chain is built from TRBV27 and TRBJ1-2; a possible D gene is TRBD1 (6 bases). Germline CDR1 MNHEY, CDR2 SMNVEV (reference sequence). This CDR3 has 12 residues. Between the trimmed V and J ends, which lost 5 bases and 8 bases, there was a span of 12 bases. This CDR3 reads CASSGGGGGYTF. The CDR3 bases are TGTGCCAGCAGTGGGGGTGGGGGCGGCTACACCTTC.

This chain joins TRBV10-3 and TRBJ2-1, with D unresolved. The CDR3 length is 11 residues. From germline, CDR1 is ENHRY and CDR2 SYGVKD. Deletions cut 5 bases from V and 9 bases from J, with 8 bases between. CDR3 nucleotides: TGTGCCATCAGTCAGGTGGGTGAGCAGTTCTTC. Translating it yields CAISQVGEQFF.

The chain has TRBV7-9 and TRBJ2-1, with TRBD2 identical over 12 bases. Germline CDR1 SEHNR, CDR2 FQNEAQ (reference sequence). V was pared by 4 bases and J by 3 bases, with 1 base of the junction left unmatched. The CDR3 totals 15 residues. Here the CDR3 DNA reads TGTGCCAGCAGCTCGACTAGCGGGAGCTACAATGAGCAGTTCTTC. Translating it yields CASSSTSGSYNEQFF.

The table lists this clone with a count of one. This rearrangement joins TRBV6-5 to TRBJ2-3, with 8 bases that match TRBD2. The V gene's germline CDR1 is MNHEY and CDR2 SVGAGI. CDR3 length: 15 amino acids. V lost 6 bases to trimming and J lost 1 base; unmatched junction nucleotides: 6. The DNA of the CDR3 is TGTGCCAGCAGGCCGCTAGCGGGCGGCACAGATACGCAGTATTTT. It specifies CASRPLAGGTDTQYF.